The 29 T cell receptor beta chains reported below all come from one sample, sequenced in a study of T cells after yellow fever vaccination. TCRdb used MiXCR to reprocess the 5' RACE reads, holding one entry per CDR3 protein. Of about 150,000 distinct CDR3 sequences listed, about 6% are singletons. The input for sequencing was CD4+ T cells sorted from PBMCs, taken on the day of the first yellow fever vaccination. The receptors originated from a man aged 18 to 29 who received the YFV17D yellow fever vaccine.

V gene TRBV18 combines with J gene TRBJ1-1; 7 bases are shared with TRBD1. After removal of 3 bases from V and 3 bases from J, the junction contained 4 bases not matched to a gene. This CDR3 contains 14 residues. The V gene's germline CDR1 is KGHSH and CDR2 LQKENI. The CDR3 region has the DNA TGTGCCAGCTCACCCCGTACAGGGGACACTGAAGCTTTCTTT. This encodes CASSPRTGDTEAFF.

A few counts support this clonotype. V gene TRBV11-2 combines with J gene TRBJ1-5; D is unresolved. The CDR3 runs 14 residues. Trimming removed 5 bases at V and 6 bases at J, with 14 bases between. Germline CDR1 is SGHAT and CDR2 is FQNNGV. CDR3 loop: CASSPDMAGQPQHF. Here the CDR3 DNA reads TGTGCCAGCAGCCCAGACATGGCCGGTCAGCCCCAGCATTTT.

This clonotype was detected ten times or more. The chain combines TRBV20-1 with TRBJ2-3; D is undetermined. There are 12 residues in the CDR3. V was shortened by 6 bases and J by 4 bases, with 11 bases between the two germline ends. Germline V lookup: CDR1 DFQATT, CDR2 SNEGSKA (reference sequence). The CDR3 reads CSAASGSDTQYF. DNA of the CDR3: TGCAGTGCCGCATCCGGTTCAGATACGCAGTATTTT.

This clonotype came up many times. The chain combines TRBV12-3 or TRBV12-4 with TRBJ1-5; D perhaps matches TRBD1 (6 bases). The V end was cut by 5 bases, the J end by 6 bases, with 14 bases between. This CDR3 spans 14 amino acids. The CDR3 region has the DNA TGTGCCAGCAGTGGCGGGGGGGGCTTTCAGCCCCAGCATTTT. Protein product: CASSGGGGFQPQHF.

This clonotype was detected many times. This rearrangement joins TRBV6-5 to TRBJ2-5; the match to TRBD1 covers 7 bases. Germline CDR1 reads MNHEY; CDR2 reads SVGAGI. After removal of 5 bases from V and 2 bases from J, the junction contained 17 bases not matched to a gene. This CDR3 spans 18 amino acids. The CDR3 region is CASSNLRTGRALQETQYF. In DNA, the CDR3 is TGTGCCAGCAGTAACCTTCGGACAGGTCGAGCCCTTCAAGAGACCCAGTACTTC.

This clonotype was seen many times. J is TRBJ2-5 and V is TRBV20-1; 12 nucleotides agree with TRBD2. The junction had 3 bases not matched to a gene; V was cut back by 3 bases and J by 1 base. The CDR3 sequence is 15 residues long. From germline, CDR1 is DFQATT and CDR2 SNEGSKA (reference sequence). CDR3 DNA sequence: TGCAGTGCTAGTCCTAGCGGGGGGGCCCAAGAGACCCAGTACTTC. It yields the protein CSASPSGGAQETQYF.

This clonotype came up a few times. This chain uses TRBV20-1 with TRBJ2-5; D uncertain. The CDR3 length is 11 residues. The germline gives CDR1 DFQATT, CDR2 SNEGSKA (reference sequence). The V end was cut by 5 bases, the J end by 5 bases, with 9 bases between. CDR3 nucleotide sequence: TGCAGTGCTTGGGTTTGGGAGACCCAGTACTTC. Translated, it gives CSAWVWETQYF.

This clonotype appeared a few times. This chain joins TRBV2 and TRBJ1-5, with a possible D match to TRBD1 (5 bases). Trimming shortened V by 4 bases and J by 1 base, and 14 bases separated the two germline ends. The CDR3 runs to 16 residues. The germline V gene has CDR1 SNHLY and CDR2 FYNNEI. DNA for the CDR3: TGTGCCAGCAGTGGGGGGGGTCTTAGGAGCAATCAGCCCCAGCATTTT. Translated, it gives CASSGGGLRSNQPQHF.

This clonotype was seen ten or more times. V is TRBV3-1 and J is TRBJ2-1; weak D call: TRBD1 (6 bases). Trimming took off 5 bases at V and 7 bases at J, with 9 bases between the two ends. Germline V gives CDR1 LGHDT, CDR2 YNNKEL (reference sequence). This CDR3 spans 12 amino acids. CDR3 amino acids: CASSKTGNEQFF. CDR3 DNA: TGTGCCAGCAGCAAAACAGGGAATGAGCAGTTCTTC.

This clonotype was picked up many times. The chain carries TRBV24-1 and TRBJ2-5; D uncertain. Germline lookup yields CDR1 KGHDR and CDR2 SFDVKD. The CDR3 is made up of 13 amino acids. V gave up 4 bases and J gave up 0 bases, with 5 bases separating them. In DNA form, the CDR3 reads TGTGCCACCAGTGAAGGCCACCAAGAGACCCAGTACTTC. Amino acid sequence: CATSEGHQETQYF.

DNA for the CDR3: TGCAGTGCCCCGGGACCCTACACAGATACGCAGTATTTT. It translates to CSAPGPYTDTQYF. The rearrangement joins TRBV20-1 to TRBJ2-3, with D possibly being TRBD1 or TRBD2 (5 bases each). V lost 6 bases and J lost 2, with 12 bases in between. This CDR3 is built from 13 residues. Germline V lookup: CDR1 DFQATT, CDR2 SNEGSKA (reference sequence).

Ten or more counts support this clonotype. This chain uses TRBV5-1 with TRBJ1-2; TRBD1 agrees at 7 bases. The ends lost 4 bases at V and 6 bases at J; junction bases unmatched: 15. Germline CDR1 and CDR2: SGHRS and YFSETQ. The CDR3 is 16 residues long. The DNA of the CDR3 is TGCGCCAGCAGCCCCGGACAGGCTCGCCGCGGTGATGGCTACACCTTC. Translating gives CASSPGQARRGDGYTF.

This clonotype was seen a few times. The chain has TRBV2 and TRBJ1-2, with TRBD1 matching 10 bases. This CDR3 contains 14 residues. The V segment lost 5 bases and the J segment 7 bases; nucleotides outside the gene matches: 7. Germline V gene data show CDR1 as SNHLY and CDR2 as FYNNEI. In DNA, the CDR3 is TGTGCCAGCAGTCGACAGGGGGCGCAGGGTGGCTACACCTTC. Encoded protein: CASSRQGAQGGYTF.

This clonotype was counted many times. The chain links TRBV20-1 to TRBJ2-7, with 12 positions matching TRBD1. The V segment lost 3 bases and the J segment 6 bases; nucleotides outside the gene matches: 9. The CDR3 loop spans 15 amino acids. The germline CDR1 and CDR2 sequences are DFQATT and SNEGSKA (reference sequence). CDR3 residues: CSASDGTGGGGEQYF. For the CDR3, the DNA is TGCAGTGCTAGTGACGGGACAGGGGGCGGTGGCGAGCAGTACTTC.

The gene calls are TRBV5-1 and TRBJ2-5; 12 bases map to TRBD2. This CDR3 is built from 14 residues. V lost 6 bases, J lost 1 base, and 1 base stayed unmatched. The germline CDR1 and CDR2 sequences are SGHRS and YFSETQ. The CDR3 is CASTSGGAQETQYF. The CDR3 DNA reads TGCGCCAGCACTAGCGGGGGGGCCCAAGAGACCCAGTACTTC.

This clonotype was counted a few times. V gene TRBV20-1 combines with J gene TRBJ2-5, with 13 bases fitting TRBD2. CDR1 DFQATT and CDR2 SNEGSKA come from the germline V gene (reference sequence). CDR3 length: 15 amino acids. J was trimmed by 2 bases and V by 6 bases; bases with no gene match: 6. The CDR3 DNA sequence: TGCAGTGCCCCGACTAGCGGGGGGCATCAAGAGACCCAGTACTTC. Its translation is CSAPTSGGHQETQYF.

The rearrangement uses TRBV5-1 and TRBJ1-2; D is undetermined. This CDR3 has 13 amino acids. CDR1 and CDR2 (germline): SGHRS, YFSETQ. Trimming took 2 bases from V and 5 from J, leaving 10 bases between them. For the CDR3, the DNA is TGCGCCAGCAGCTTTGAGACGGGGTATGGCTACACCTTC. It translates to CASSFETGYGYTF.

By sample fraction, this clonotype is medium-sized. The chain couples TRBV6-2 or TRBV6-3 to TRBJ2-5, with 7 bases lining up with TRBD2. V lost 2 bases to trimming and J lost 4 bases; unmatched junction nucleotides: 4. Germline V gene sequence: CDR1 MNHEY, CDR2 SVGEGT. The CDR3 runs 14 residues. The CDR3 DNA reads as TGTGCCAGCAGTTACGAGGGAGGGGTAGAGACCCAGTACTTC. This sequence encodes CASSYEGGVETQYF.

In this sample, this clonotype turned up many times. The rearrangement links TRBV5-6 to TRBJ2-7; 8 bases match TRBD2. This CDR3 has 13 residues. CDR1 is SGHDT and CDR2 is YYEEEE in the germline V gene. CDR3: CASSLKGLAKLGV. The CDR3 nucleotides read TGTGCCAGCAGCTTGAAAGGACTAGCAAAACTCGGAGTC.

J is TRBJ1-4 and V is TRBV5-1; D may be TRBD1 (6 bases). The V end was cut by 4 bases, the J end by 5 bases, with 15 bases between. The V gene's germline CDR1 is SGHRS and CDR2 YFSETQ. The CDR3 contains 15 residues. DNA for the CDR3: TGCGCCAGCAGCAGAGATGTACAGGGCAATGAAAAACTGTTTTTT. Protein: CASSRDVQGNEKLFF.

This clonotype was seen repeatedly, ten times or more. The J gene is TRBJ2-3, the V gene TRBV4-2, with 7 bases fitting TRBD2. Trimming at V came to 2 bases and at J to 6 bases, leaving 8 bases not matched to a gene. Germline loops: CDR1 LGHNA, CDR2 YNFKEQ. The length of the CDR3 is 15 residues. The CDR3 sequence: CASSQRSGVPDTQYF. The CDR3, as DNA: TGTGCCAGCAGCCAAAGGAGCGGGGTCCCTGATACGCAGTATTTT.

This clonotype was seen a few times. V is TRBV7-3 and J is TRBJ2-3; no clear D. The CDR3 loop spans 14 amino acids. Germline-derived CDR1 and CDR2 are SGHTA and FQGTGA. V dropped 6 bases and J dropped 2 bases, with 12 bases sitting between them. CDR3 protein: CASRMTGTTDTQYF. The CDR3 DNA follows: TGTGCCAGCAGGATGACCGGTACCACAGATACGCAGTATTTT.

In its sample, this clonotype was seen a few times. The chain combines TRBV12-3 or TRBV12-4 with TRBJ2-7, with D perhaps TRBD2 (6 bases). V lost 2 bases to trimming and J lost 1 base, with 18 bases between them. This CDR3 has 17 amino acids. CDR3 amino acids: CASSLRGETRRSYEQYF. CDR3 nucleotide sequence: TGTGCCAGCAGTTTAAGAGGGGAGACTAGGCGGTCCTACGAGCAGTACTTC.

At least ten counts were recorded for this clonotype. This chain connects TRBV4-2 to TRBJ1-5; 8 nucleotides agree with TRBD1. The V and J ends lost 0 bases and 5 bases, in that order; junction bases with no gene match: 6. CDR3 size: 16 residues. Germline lookup yields CDR1 LGHNA and CDR2 YNFKEQ. CDR3 coding DNA: TGTGCCAGCAGCCAAGATCCGGACAGGGACGATCAGCCCCAGCATTTT. As protein: CASSQDPDRDDQPQHF.

This clonotype occurred many times. V usage is TRBV20-1 and J usage is TRBJ2-2; D is unresolved. Deletions cut 6 bases from V and 7 bases from J, with 9 bases between. The germline CDR1 and CDR2 sequences are DFQATT and SNEGSKA (reference sequence). This CDR3 is 11 amino acids long. CDR3 in amino acids: CSASFRGELFF. The CDR3 DNA sequence: TGCAGTGCCTCCTTTCGCGGGGAGCTGTTTTTT.

This clonotype was counted a single time. The V gene is TRBV24-1, the J gene TRBJ2-5, with a possible D match to TRBD2 (7 bases). V lost 5 bases and J 6 bases, leaving 18 bases between the germline ends. The CDR3 runs 15 residues. Germline loops: CDR1 KGHDR, CDR2 SFDVKD. CDR3 residues: CATSGKPGGPKTQYF. For the CDR3, the DNA is TGTGCCACCAGTGGCAAGCCGGGGGGCCCGAAGACCCAGTACTTC.

The chain links TRBV9 to TRBJ1-2; 8 bases fit TRBD1. Germline CDR1 is SGDLS and CDR2 is YYNGEE. The CDR3 runs to 13 residues. V lost 4 bases to trimming and J lost 8 bases; unmatched junction nucleotides: 7. CDR3 residues: CASSSLRGPGYTF. DNA of the CDR3: TGTGCCAGCAGCTCCCTCAGGGGGCCCGGCTACACCTTC.

The chain combines TRBV6-2 or TRBV6-3 with TRBJ2-1; possibly TRBD2 for D (6 bases). The CDR3 length is 14 residues. CDR1 and CDR2 from the germline V gene are MNHEY and SVGEGT. Trimming pared 2 bases from V and 8 bases from J, leaving 13 bases between. The CDR3 region has the DNA TGTGCCAGCAGTTACCTGGCGGGGCGGCATGAGCAGTTCTTC. This codes for CASSYLAGRHEQFF.

This rearrangement joins TRBV27 to TRBJ1-6; maybe TRBD1 (6 bases). Trimming pared 3 bases from V and 5 bases from J, leaving 17 bases between. The CDR3 contains 17 residues. Germline-derived CDR1 and CDR2 are MNHEY and SMNVEV (reference sequence). The CDR3: CASSFGTRGRNNSPLHF. The CDR3 DNA sequence: TGTGCCAGCAGTTTTGGGACCAGGGGACGGAATAATTCACCCCTCCACTTT.